These T cell receptor beta chains were read from a single sample in a study of T cell repertoires in cytomegalovirus infection. A single record per CDR3 protein comes from TCRdb applying MiXCR to the reads. The sample has 900,000 to 950,000 distinct CDR3 sequences, around 29% seen once; the top ten hold about 14%. Their antigen targets remain unknown. The source material was cultured CD8+ T cells from PBMCs, sampled from culture after CMV antigen stimulation. The receptors shown here come from a human donor in good health (CMV status not recorded). Some clones in this sample may be carry-over from other donors' samples. Each CDR3 is given with its conserved first and last residue. D genes are given only for firm matches. Only part of the rows carry a size: once, few, many, or a class if the clone is expanded.

CDR3 protein	CDR3 DNA	V gene	clone size	D gene	J gene
CASSVFPGGGQETQYF	TGTGCCAGCAGCGTATTTCCGGGGGGCGGCCAAGAGACCCAGTACTTC	TRBV9	NA	NA	TRBJ2-5
CASSLGPRGNYGYTF	TGTGCCAGCAGCTTAGGGCCAAGGGGGAACTATGGCTACACCTTC	TRBV7-6	many	NA	TRBJ1-2
CASSLGQGWTEAFF	TGTGCCAGCAGCTTAGGGCAGGGATGGACTGAAGCTTTCTTT	TRBV7-2	many	NA	TRBJ1-1
CASSLSGFGTGELFF	TGTGCCAGCAGTTTATCGGGCTTCGGGACCGGGGAGCTGTTTTTT	TRBV27	few	NA	TRBJ2-2
CASSPTGVEEQYF	TGTGCCAGCAGTCCGACAGGGGTAGAGGAGCAGTACTTC	TRBV27	NA	TRBD1	TRBJ2-7
CASIPSTRADTEAFF	TGTGCCAGTATCCCTTCGACCAGGGCCGACACTGAAGCTTTCTTT	TRBV19	few	NA	TRBJ1-1
CASSLGGMMTTEAFF	TGTGCCAGCAGCTTAGGAGGGATGATGACCACTGAAGCTTTCTTT	TRBV7-8	few	NA	TRBJ1-1
CAGTPPYITDTQYF	TGTGCCGGCACCCCGCCTTACATCACAGATACGCAGTATTTT	TRBV6-1	NA	NA	TRBJ2-3
CASTRQGVNSPLHF	TGTGCCAGCACTCGACAGGGAGTAAATTCACCCCTCCACTTT	TRBV12-3/TRBV12-4	few	TRBD1	TRBJ1-6
CASRERPYEAYEQYF	TGTGCCAGCAGAGAACGACCTTATGAAGCCTACGAGCAGTACTTC	TRBV7-2	NA	NA	TRBJ2-7
CATSEPGSADTQYF	TGTGCCACCAGTGAGCCAGGTAGCGCAGATACGCAGTATTTT	TRBV24-1	NA	NA	TRBJ2-3
CASSLTGGRETQYF	TGTGCCAGCAGCCTTACAGGGGGCCGGGAGACCCAGTACTTC	TRBV7-3	many	TRBD1	TRBJ2-5
CASSVTGQGRNEQFF	TGTGCCAGCAGCGTCACGGGACAGGGGCGTAATGAGCAGTTCTTC	TRBV9	few	TRBD1	TRBJ2-1
CASTLAGATYNEQFF	TGTGCCAGTACATTAGCGGGGGCTACCTACAATGAGCAGTTCTTC	TRBV19	NA	TRBD2	TRBJ2-1